This T cell receptor (beta chain) was captured by sequencing in a study of cytomegalovirus exposure and HLA in healthy donors. On the study more broadly: Some 180 million T cells yielded 90 million to 130 million unique TCR beta sequences in earlier analysis.

The PCR made use of 60 Vbeta and 13 Jbeta primers. Profiled with immunoSEQ multiplex PCR; TCRdb holds only in-frame clones, not every one. The sample yields some 82,000 clones, roughly 84% seen once. The source material was PBMCs. This clonotype was sampled from a woman aged 45-65 years in good health and CMV-seronegative.

CDR3: CASSRQGTEAFF. The CDR3 DNA reads as TGCGCCAGCAGCCGGCAGGGAACTGAAGCTTTCTTT. This sequence joins TRBV4-1 and TRBJ1-1, with a tentative D call TRBD1 (5 bases). Per germline, CDR1 MGHRA and CDR2 YSYEKL. The CDR3 runs to 12 residues. V lost 4 bases to trimming and J lost 5 bases, with 8 bases between them.